This record concerns one T cell receptor beta chain sequence. What it recognizes is unknown. V was cut by 7 bases and J by 4 bases, with 16 bases left in between. CDR3 size: 14 residues. Germline V gives CDR1 SNHLY, CDR2 FYNNEI. Described time point: blood 2 weeks post-SBRT. Noted treatment: 15 Gy SBRT to primary tumor, nephrectomy 4 weeks later. The patient's renal cell carcinoma had clear cell pathology. The data derive from a study of radiation and T cells in renal cell carcinoma. Study-wide points: Pretreatment tumor biopsies were lacking, so baseline clonotypes are unknown. In blood, top tumor clones expanded by 2 weeks, shrinking by 4.

The data were produced by immunoSEQ multiplex PCR, yet TCRdb's version contains in-frame clones alone and is incomplete. The profile shows tens of thousands of clones, more than 80% of them singletons. This TCR derives from a woman aged 70 to 79 with renal cell carcinoma. The specimen comprised blood, sampled from a patient whose treatment included radiotherapy and nephrectomy. The chain has TRBV2 and TRBJ1-2; D remains ambiguous. CDR3 DNA: TGTGCCAGCATTGAGACTGGTTCCTCCTATGGCTACACCTTC. Encoded protein: CASIETGSSYGYTF. Together with reference TRBV2 and TRBJ1-2, the CDR3 gives the full variable domain: EPEVTQTPSHQVTQMGQEVILRCVPISNHLYFYWYRQILGQKVEFLVSFYNNEISEKSEIFDDQFSVERPDGSNFTLKIRSTKLEDSAMYFCASIETGSSYGYTFGSGTRLTVV.